These 29 T cell receptor beta chains were all obtained from the same sample, sequenced in a study of T cell changes during pregnancy in multiple sclerosis. Clones were read by immunoSEQ multiplex PCR, and TCRdb kept only the in-frame ones, dropping some. The profile shows tens of thousands of clones, roughly 90% of them singletons. The sample consisted of peripheral blood, taken before pregnancy. These receptors all come from a female donor with multiple sclerosis, enrolled in a pregnancy study.

The V gene is TRBV18, the J gene TRBJ2-2, with 7 bases aligning to TRBD1. The length of the CDR3 is 16 residues. Trimming at V came to 4 bases and at J to 7 bases, leaving 12 bases not matched to a gene. The germline gives CDR1 KGHSH, CDR2 LQKENI. The CDR3 coding sequence is TGTGCCAGCTCACTCCGTTGGACAGGACCAGACGGGGAGCTGTTTTTT. Translation gives CASSLRWTGPDGELFF.

The V gene is TRBV5-1, the J gene TRBJ2-1, with 8 positions matching TRBD1. The CDR3 is 15 amino acids. CDR1 is SGHRS and CDR2 is YFSETQ in the germline V gene. J was trimmed by 9 bases and V by 0 bases; bases with no gene match: 8. The CDR3 coding sequence is TGCGCCAGCAGCTTGGTGGGACAGGCTTTTGTTGAGCAGTTCTTC. Its protein is CASSLVGQAFVEQFF.

The rearrangement links TRBV7-8 to TRBJ1-1; D perhaps matches TRBD1 (5 bases). With 0 bases removed from V and 5 bases from J, the gap between germline ends came to 10 bases. The CDR3 consists of 14 residues. Germline V gene lookup returns CDR1 SGHVS and CDR2 FQNEAQ. The CDR3: CASSLAGGGTEAFF. CDR3 DNA: TGTGCCAGCAGCTTAGCGGGGGGAGGAACTGAAGCTTTCTTT.

This chain links TRBV6-1 with TRBJ2-7; 14 bases align to TRBD2. The CDR3 contains 15 residues. CDR1 is MNHNS, CDR2 SASEGT, per germline. Losses at the gene ends were 4 bases for V and 3 bases for J; bases not matched to a gene: 2. CDR3 DNA: TGTGCCAGCAGTGCCGGGACTAGCGGGAGCTACGAGCAGTACTTC. Translated: CASSAGTSGSYEQYF.

The genes are TRBV7-9 and TRBJ2-2; 9 bases match TRBD2. This CDR3 contains 16 residues. Germline assignment: CDR1 SEHNR and CDR2 FQNEAQ (reference sequence). V trimming: 4 bases; J trimming: 6 bases; junction bases outside the gene matches: 9. Written as DNA, the CDR3 is TGTGCCAGCAGCTCCCTTAGCGGGAGTAGCGCCGGGGAGCTGTTTTTT. This sequence encodes CASSSLSGSSAGELFF.

The chain uses TRBV5-5 and TRBJ2-5; D call uncertain. This CDR3 region has 12 residues. Trimming took off 3 bases at V and 6 bases at J, with 9 bases between the two ends. Germline V gene sequence: CDR1 SGHKS, CDR2 YYEKEE (reference sequence). CDR3 DNA: TGTGCCAGCAGCTCCCCAGAAAAGACCCAGTACTTC. Encoded protein: CASSSPEKTQYF.

V usage is TRBV14 and J usage is TRBJ1-4; TRBD1 matches 8 bases. The CDR3 sequence is 14 residues long. CDR1 is SGHDN, CDR2 FVKESK, per germline. V lost 4 bases and J lost 10; bases outside the gene matches: 8. CDR3 amino acids: CASSLQGGLGKLFF. In DNA, the CDR3 is TGTGCCAGCAGCCTACAGGGGGGTTTGGGAAAACTGTTTTTT.

The chain combines TRBV28 with TRBJ1-2, with 8 bases matching TRBD1. V trimming: 5 bases; J trimming: 4 bases; junction bases outside the gene matches: 12. The CDR3 consists of 16 residues. Per the germline V gene, CDR1 is MDHEN and CDR2 is SYDVKM. DNA for the CDR3: TGTGCCAGCAGTCTACCGCGCGGGACAGGCGTCTATGGCTACACCTTC. The encoded protein is CASSLPRGTGVYGYTF.

The J gene is TRBJ2-7, the V gene TRBV19; tentative D call: TRBD2 (5 bases). Trimming cost V 2 bases and J 12 bases, with 17 bases left between them. Germline V gene sequence: CDR1 LNHDA, CDR2 SQIVND (reference sequence). This CDR3 region has 13 residues. CDR3 residues: CASSIQLGGVRYF. DNA of the CDR3: TGTGCCAGTAGTATACAACTAGGTGGGGTGCGGTACTTC.

V usage is TRBV6-5 and J usage is TRBJ2-1, with TRBD1 as a possible D gene (5 bases). CDR1 is MNHEY, CDR2 SVGAGI, per germline. The CDR3 is 16 residues long. Trimming removed 0 bases at V and 6 bases at J, with 15 bases between. The CDR3 sequence is CASSYSSSTGANEQFF. The DNA for the CDR3 is TGTGCCAGCAGTTACTCTAGTTCCACAGGAGCCAATGAGCAGTTCTTC.

To note about this clone: In the same sample, other DNA sequences code for this CDR3. The chain carries TRBV27 and TRBJ2-7; TRBD1 matches at 8 bases. V trimming: 4 bases; J trimming: 2 bases; junction bases outside the gene matches: 4. This CDR3 has 14 amino acids. The germline CDR1 and CDR2 sequences are MNHEY and SMNVEV (reference sequence). The DNA for the CDR3 is TGTGCCAGCAGTTCAGGGACAGGCCCCTACGAGCAGTACTTC. It yields the protein CASSSGTGPYEQYF.

The chain couples TRBV23-1 to TRBJ2-1; TRBD2 matches at 8 bases. TRBV23-1 is sorted into the ORF group, with uncertain function. The CDR3 has 16 residues. V lost 9 bases to trimming and J lost 8 bases; unmatched junction nucleotides: 18. DNA of the CDR3: TGCGCCAGTACTCTTTCCGGGACTAGGAATGCCGATGAGCAGTTCTTC. Translating gives CASTLSGTRNADEQFF.

The CDR3 reads CASSVPLGVWRELNPDTQYF. The DNA for the CDR3 is TGTGCCAGTAGTGTCCCTCTTGGTGTTTGGCGGGAGTTAAATCCAGATACGCAGTATTTT. The gene calls are TRBV19 and TRBJ2-3, with TRBD2 matching 7 bases. CDR3 length: 20 amino acids. Germline V gives CDR1 LNHDA, CDR2 SQIVND (reference sequence). The V segment lost 5 bases and the J segment 4 bases; nucleotides outside the gene matches: 24.

V is TRBV18 and J is TRBJ2-1; possibly TRBD1 for D (6 bases). CDR1 and CDR2 from the germline V gene are KGHSH and LQKENI. This CDR3 comprises 13 residues. V gave up 1 base and J gave up 7 bases, with 8 bases separating them. The CDR3 region has the DNA TGTGCCAGCTCACCACAACAGGGAAATGAGCAGTTCTTC. It encodes CASSPQQGNEQFF.

The V and J genes are TRBV7-9 and TRBJ2-3; 8 nucleotides agree with TRBD1. Germline CDR1 reads SEHNR; CDR2 reads FQNEAQ (reference sequence). The CDR3 loop spans 17 amino acids. The V segment lost 7 bases and the J segment 0 bases; nucleotides outside the gene matches: 12. CDR3 sequence reads: CASKTGRGDRSTDTQYF. The CDR3 DNA follows: TGTGCCAGCAAAACGGGTCGTGGGGACAGGAGCACAGATACGCAGTATTTT.

This clone was picked up many times. Other DNA sequences from this sample encode an identical CDR3 as well. V and J are TRBV30 and TRBJ1-4, with D unresolved. Germline CDR1 reads GTSNPN; CDR2 reads SVGIG (reference sequence). Trimming left V 1 base short and J 7 bases short, with 10 bases between. There are 13 residues in the CDR3. The CDR3 DNA reads TGTGCCTGGAGTGGAGGGCACGGTGAAAAACTGTTTTTT. Translated, it gives CAWSGGHGEKLFF.

The chain couples TRBV18 to TRBJ2-1; D may be TRBD1 (7 bases). This CDR3 has 14 amino acids. The V gene lost 0 bases and the J gene lost 8 bases, with 11 bases spanning the gap. The germline gives CDR1 KGHSH, CDR2 LQKENI. CDR3 residues: CASSPPDRRDEQFF. Here the CDR3 DNA reads TGTGCCAGCTCACCACCGGACAGGAGGGATGAGCAGTTCTTC.

This chain links TRBV6-5 with TRBJ1-2; 8 nucleotides align to TRBD1. With V trimmed by 6 bases and J by 2 bases, 2 bases remained unmatched. The CDR3 totals 13 residues. In germline, CDR1 is MNHEY, CDR2 SVGAGI. The CDR3 DNA is TGTGCCAGCAGCGGACAGGGAAACTATGGCTACACCTTC. Protein sequence: CASSGQGNYGYTF.

The chain recombines TRBV7-2 with TRBJ1-6, with a weak D call TRBD1 (5 bases). The ends were cut back, 1 base at V and 8 bases at J, with 12 bases in the middle. The CDR3 totals 15 residues. Per the germline V gene, CDR1 is SGHTA and CDR2 is FQGNSA. The CDR3 loop is CASSLGWQGDSPLHF. Written as DNA, the CDR3 is TGTGCCAGCAGCTTAGGATGGCAGGGCGATTCACCCCTCCACTTT.

V gene TRBV7-9 combines with J gene TRBJ2-1; 8 nucleotides line up with TRBD1. The germline gives CDR1 SEHNR, CDR2 FQNEAQ (reference sequence). V lost 4 bases, J lost 9 bases, and 8 bases stayed unmatched. The CDR3 extends over 14 amino acids. The CDR3 reads CASSSGTGRSEQFF. DNA for the CDR3: TGTGCCAGCAGCTCCGGGACAGGACGAAGTGAGCAGTTCTTC.

This chain links TRBV9 with TRBJ2-7; TRBD2 matches 12 bases. The germline gives CDR1 SGDLS, CDR2 YYNGEE. The CDR3 sequence is 18 residues long. The J segment lost 6 bases and the V segment lost 0 bases, leaving 13 bases of the junction unmatched. The CDR3 reads CASSVEERTSGIRSEQYF. CDR3 in DNA: TGTGCCAGCAGCGTAGAAGAGAGGACTAGCGGGATCAGGTCCGAGCAGTACTTC.

The chain carries TRBV7-2 and TRBJ2-7, with D possibly being TRBD1 (5 bases). The CDR3 covers 14 residues. V lost 5 bases and J lost 3, with 14 bases in between. CDR1 is SGHTA and CDR2 is FQGNSA in the germline V gene. CDR3 nucleotides: TGTGCCAGCAGCACCCTAGGGGTCGGCTACGAGCAGTACTTC. Translating it yields CASSTLGVGYEQYF.

The V and J genes are TRBV6-1 and TRBJ2-1, with 10 nucleotides matching TRBD2. V lost 3 bases to trimming and J lost 14 bases; unmatched junction nucleotides: 4. The germline gives CDR1 MNHNS, CDR2 SASEGT. CDR3 length: 12 amino acids. CDR3 sequence reads: CASSDRLAGEFF. The CDR3 DNA reads TGTGCCAGCAGTGACCGGCTAGCGGGGGAGTTCTTC.

V and J are TRBV6-5 and TRBJ2-2; 7 bases align to TRBD1. The CDR3 runs 14 residues. J was trimmed by 0 bases and V by 10 bases; bases with no gene match: 5. Looked up from germline, CDR1 is MNHEY and CDR2 is SVGAGI. CDR3 region: CAIQGRANTGELFF. CDR3 nucleotide sequence: TGTGCCATACAGGGGAGAGCGAACACCGGGGAGCTGTTTTTT.

The chain recombines TRBV7-3 with TRBJ2-1, with 12 bases fitting TRBD2. Germline values: CDR1 SGHTA, CDR2 FQGTGA. The CDR3 runs 15 residues. The trim removed 3 bases at V and 9 bases at J, leaving 6 bases unmatched. CDR3 sequence (DNA): TGTGCCAGCAGCTTGGTTCTAGCGGGAGGGACTGAGCAGTTCTTC. Protein sequence: CASSLVLAGGTEQFF.

The chain employs TRBV20-1 and TRBJ1-1; D is ambiguous. V lost 5 bases and J 7 bases, leaving 11 bases between the germline ends. Looked up from germline, CDR1 is DFQATT and CDR2 is SNEGSKA (reference sequence). This CDR3 is built from 11 residues. In DNA form, the CDR3 reads TGCAGTGCTCTGAGGGAGATTGAAGCTTTCTTT. It translates to CSALREIEAFF.

V usage is TRBV25-1 and J usage is TRBJ2-1, with 8 bases matching TRBD2. The CDR3 loop spans 15 amino acids. V lost 1 base and J lost 7; bases outside the gene matches: 6. In germline, CDR1 is MGHDK, CDR2 SYGVNS. The CDR3 DNA sequence: TGTGCCAGCAGTGAATCGAGCGGGAGCGTAAATGAGCAGTTCTTC. It is translated as CASSESSGSVNEQFF.

The chain joins TRBV7-3 to TRBJ2-1; 15 bases align to TRBD2. Germline V gene data show CDR1 as SGHTA and CDR2 as FQGTGA. Germline trimming cut 6 bases from V and 0 bases from J; bases unmatched to any gene: 9. The CDR3 contains 19 residues. For the CDR3, the DNA is TGTGCCAGCAGTTGGACCGGGACTAGCGGGAGGAGCTCCTACAATGAGCAGTTCTTC. It encodes CASSWTGTSGRSSYNEQFF.

This clone was counted once. The V gene is TRBV6-6, the J gene TRBJ1-2; TRBD1 matches at 9 bases. This CDR3 region has 12 residues. Germline V CDR1 and CDR2: MNHNY, SVGAGI (reference sequence). Losses at the gene ends were 5 bases for V and 8 bases for J; bases not matched to a gene: 3. The CDR3 sequence is CASSRQGGGYTF. Written as DNA, the CDR3 is TGTGCCAGCAGTAGACAGGGGGGAGGCTACACCTTC.